The 26 T cell receptor beta chains below all came from one sample that was sequenced in a study of cytomegalovirus exposure and HLA in healthy donors. The primer mix had 60 Vbeta and 13 Jbeta primers. The assay was immunoSEQ multiplex PCR, and TCRdb's table has in-frame clones only and misses some. Among 100,000 to 150,000 clones listed, 75% to 90% were seen once. Sequenced: PBMCs. These receptors came from a man aged 25-45 years in good health and CMV-seropositive.

The chain is built from TRBV6-1 and TRBJ2-1; 11 bases agree with TRBD2. CDR1 is MNHNS and CDR2 is SASEGT in the germline V gene. CDR3 length equals 15 residues. J was trimmed by 7 bases and V by 6 bases; bases with no gene match: 8. CDR3 in DNA: TGTGCCAGCAGGCTTAGCGGGGGGGCCGGGAATGAGCAGTTCTTC. Amino acids: CASRLSGGAGNEQFF.

The CDR3 region is CASSLGGPSTDTQYF. CDR3 nucleotides: TGCGCCAGCAGCTTGGGGGGCCCTAGCACAGATACGCAGTATTTT. The chain uses TRBV5-1 and TRBJ2-3, with D perhaps matching TRBD1 (5 bases). The length of the CDR3 is 15 residues. Germline V gene data show CDR1 as SGHRS and CDR2 as YFSETQ. V was cut by 0 bases and J by 0 bases, with 8 bases left in between.

This clone was seen more than once but under ten times. This chain uses TRBV5-1 with TRBJ1-4; 9 bases map to TRBD1. Germline V gene lookup returns CDR1 SGHRS and CDR2 YFSETQ. The CDR3 spans 15 residues. V trimming: 4 bases; J trimming: 7 bases; junction bases outside the gene matches: 8. The CDR3 here is CASSLETGGGEKLFF. The CDR3 bases are TGCGCCAGCAGCCTAGAAACAGGGGGCGGTGAAAAACTGTTTTTT.

V and J are TRBV9 and TRBJ1-2; no definite D call. The CDR3 is made up of 17 amino acids. V lost 0 bases and J lost 2, with 17 bases in between. The germline V gene has CDR1 SGDLS and CDR2 YYNGEE. For the CDR3, the DNA is TGTGCCAGCAGCGTAGTGGACTACGGCGAGGCGAACTATGGCTACACCTTC. The encoded protein is CASSVVDYGEANYGYTF.

The chain joins TRBV7-8 to TRBJ1-6; 8 positions match TRBD1. CDR1 SGHVS and CDR2 FQNEAQ come from the germline V gene. The V segment lost 5 bases and the J segment 9 bases; nucleotides outside the gene matches: 12. CDR3 length equals 16 residues. The CDR3 reads CASSPPGRGRGSPLHF. As DNA, the CDR3 is TGTGCCAGCAGCCCCCCCGGCAGGGGGCGAGGTTCACCCCTCCACTTT.

The chain combines TRBV9 with TRBJ1-6; 8 bases map to TRBD1. Germline V CDR1 and CDR2: SGDLS, YYNGEE. Unmatched junction bases numbered 4, after V lost 0 bases and J lost 8 bases. The CDR3 is 15 amino acids. The CDR3 loop is CASSVAGGDYSPLHF. As DNA, the CDR3 is TGTGCCAGCAGCGTAGCAGGGGGCGATTATTCACCCCTCCACTTT.

In its sample, this clone was seen a few times. This chain links TRBV7-6 with TRBJ2-1; perhaps TRBD1 as D (5 bases). Germline CDR1 reads SGHVS; CDR2 reads FNYEAQ. The CDR3 totals 16 residues. The V and J ends lost 5 bases and 8 bases respectively, with 22 bases between them. CDR3 sequence reads: CASSHTISGLPDEQFF. The CDR3 nucleotides are TGTGCCAGCAGCCATACAATTTCAGGGCTCCCGGATGAGCAGTTCTTC.

The J gene is TRBJ2-5, the V gene TRBV4-1, with 9 bases fitting TRBD2. Trimming took 4 bases from V and 4 from J; bases not matched to a gene: 16. CDR1 is MGHRA, CDR2 YSYEKL, per germline. This CDR3 contains 18 residues. The CDR3 protein is CASSLGDLAGIGGETQYF. The CDR3 coding sequence is TGCGCCAGCAGCCTGGGGGACCTAGCGGGGATCGGGGGAGAGACCCAGTACTTC.

This clone appeared a single time. The CDR3 region is CAEGSSGGWSLNTGELFF. DNA of the CDR3: TGTGCCGAAGGCTCTAGCGGGGGGTGGAGCCTGAACACCGGGGAGCTGTTTTTT. This chain uses TRBV2 with TRBJ2-2; TRBD2 aligns across 11 bases. With 11 bases clipped from V and 1 base from J, the junction kept 15 bases outside the gene matches. CDR3 length: 18 residues. Germline CDR1 is SNHLY and CDR2 is FYNNEI.

This chain joins TRBV14 and TRBJ2-1, with TRBD2 matching over 12 bases. CDR3 length: 18 residues. The germline gives CDR1 SGHDN, CDR2 FVKESK. The V gene end was trimmed by 4 bases and the J gene end by 0 bases; junction bases not matched to a gene: 7. CDR3 region: CASSPLAGGLSSYNEQFF. CDR3 DNA: TGTGCCAGCAGCCCACTAGCGGGGGGACTTAGCTCCTACAATGAGCAGTTCTTC.

V usage is TRBV2 and J usage is TRBJ2-3, with D perhaps TRBD1 (5 bases). Trimming removed 2 bases from V and 0 bases from J, with 12 bases in between. Germline V gives CDR1 SNHLY, CDR2 FYNNEI. This CDR3 has 16 residues. The DNA of the CDR3 is TGTGCCAGCAGTGAACGTTGGGGCCTTAGCACAGATACGCAGTATTTT. Amino acids: CASSERWGLSTDTQYF. The full variable domain, with the rest looked up from reference TRBV2 and TRBJ2-3, is EPEVTQTPSHQVTQMGQEVILRCVPISNHLYFYWYRQILGQKVEFLVSFYNNEISEKSEIFDDQFSVERPDGSNFTLKIRSTKLEDSAMYFCASSERWGLSTDTQYFGPGTRLTVL.

The chain links TRBV7-6 to TRBJ2-7; D may be TRBD1 (6 bases). The CDR3 length is 14 residues. Germline-derived CDR1 and CDR2 are SGHVS and FNYEAQ. The V end was cut by 5 bases, the J end by 2 bases, with 13 bases between. CDR3 in amino acids: CASSLGQTTYEQYF. Here the CDR3 DNA reads TGTGCCAGCAGCCTAGGACAGACCACCTACGAGCAGTACTTC. Filled out from reference TRBV7-6 and TRBJ2-7, the complete variable domain reads GAGVSQSPRYKVTKRGQDVALRCDPISGHVSLYWYRQALGQGPEFLTYFNYEAQQDKSGLPNDRFSAERPEGSISTLTIQRTEQRDSAMYRCASSLGQTTYEQYFGPGTRLTVT.

The gene calls are TRBV10-3 and TRBJ2-1; D might be TRBD2 (5 bases). This CDR3 is 12 amino acids long. Germline V gene data show CDR1 as ENHRY and CDR2 as SYGVKD. Trimming left V 2 bases short and J 8 bases short, with 7 bases between. This CDR3 reads CAISEVEDEQFF. DNA of the CDR3: TGTGCCATCAGTGAGGTGGAGGATGAGCAGTTCTTC.

This chain uses TRBV7-6 with TRBJ2-1, with 7 positions matching TRBD2. V lost 1 base, J lost 7 bases, and 10 bases stayed unmatched. Germline loops: CDR1 SGHVS, CDR2 FNYEAQ. The CDR3 sequence is 16 residues long. The CDR3 nucleotides read TGTGCCAGCAGCTTAGAAGTTGGGGGGGGAGGGAATGAGCAGTTCTTC. It translates to CASSLEVGGGGNEQFF.

J is TRBJ2-1 and V is TRBV29-1, with D possibly matching TRBD1 (5 bases). This CDR3 spans 13 amino acids. V lost 4 bases, J lost 3 bases, and 10 bases lay in between. Germline loops: CDR1 SQVTM, CDR2 ANQGSEA. The DNA for the CDR3 is TGCAGCGTTGCACAGGACCTCTACAATGAGCAGTTCTTC. Its translation is CSVAQDLYNEQFF.

In regard to this clone: At one end, the junction sequence differs from germline, possibly due to a read error. V is TRBV7-6 and J is TRBJ1-1; D gene unclear. CDR1 and CDR2 from the germline V gene are SGHVS and FNYEAQ. There are 17 residues in the CDR3. This CDR3 reads CAGSLDPLRSLNTEAFF. As DNA, the CDR3 is TGTGCCGGCAGCTTAGACCCATTAAGGAGCCTGAACACTGAAGCTTTCTTT.

The chain carries TRBV2 and TRBJ2-1, with 11 bases fitting TRBD1. This CDR3 region has 15 residues. Germline V lookup: CDR1 SNHLY, CDR2 FYNNEI. V was clipped by 5 bases and J by 8 bases; unmatched bases: 8. Here the CDR3 reads CASSRTGGAFDEQFF. The CDR3 DNA follows: TGTGCCAGCAGTAGGACAGGGGGCGCGTTCGATGAGCAGTTCTTC. The full variable domain, rest sourced from reference TRBV2 and TRBJ2-1, is EPEVTQTPSHQVTQMGQEVILRCVPISNHLYFYWYRQILGQKVEFLVSFYNNEISEKSEIFDDQFSVERPDGSNFTLKIRSTKLEDSAMYFCASSRTGGAFDEQFFGPGTRLTVL.

The rearrangement joins TRBV21-1 to TRBJ1-5. TRBV21-1 counts as a pseudogene. This CDR3 has 14 residues. The CDR3 coding sequence is TGTGCCTCGTCCTACGGAGGTTCGTATCAGCCCCAGCATTTT. This encodes CASSYGGSYQPQHF.

This chain uses TRBV19 with TRBJ1-2, with TRBD1 matching 7 bases. The CDR3 length is 14 residues. Germline CDR1 reads LNHDA; CDR2 reads SQIVND (reference sequence). V lost 1 base and J lost 4; bases outside the gene matches: 3. CDR3 region: CASSIAGQAYGYTF. In DNA form, the CDR3 reads TGTGCCAGTAGTATAGCAGGACAGGCCTATGGCTACACCTTC.

This CDR3 is CASSPSLPYGYTF. The CDR3, as DNA: TGTGCCAGTAGCCCAAGCCTTCCCTATGGCTACACCTTC. The chain uses TRBV19 and TRBJ1-2; D gene unclear. CDR1 is LNHDA, CDR2 SQIVND, per germline (reference sequence). V was pared by 6 bases and J by 4 bases, with 12 bases between. The CDR3 totals 13 residues.

This chain joins TRBV9 and TRBJ1-1; D perhaps matches TRBD1 (5 bases). Germline values: CDR1 SGDLS, CDR2 YYNGEE. This CDR3 spans 16 amino acids. V was cut by 0 bases and J by 5 bases, with 17 bases left in between. The CDR3 DNA follows: TGTGCCAGCAGCGTAGAGGCCAGGCCTCGGGGGACTGAAGCTTTCTTT. This sequence encodes CASSVEARPRGTEAFF. Full variable domain (outside the CDR3, taken from reference TRBV9 and TRBJ1-1): DSGVTQTPKHLITATGQRVTLRCSPRSGDLSVYWYQQSLDQGLQFLIQYYNGEERAKGNILERFSAQQFPDLHSELNLSSLELGDSALYFCASSVEARPRGTEAFFGQGTRLTVV.

The chain employs TRBV5-6 and TRBJ1-6; D might be TRBD1 (5 bases). This CDR3 spans 15 amino acids. Trimming left V 3 bases short and J 8 bases short, with 15 bases between. Germline V gene lookup returns CDR1 SGHDT and CDR2 YYEEEE. In DNA form, the CDR3 reads TGTGCCAGCAGCTGGCGGGCGGGGGTGGATTCACCCCTCCACTTT. It encodes CASSWRAGVDSPLHF.

The chain couples TRBV12-5 to TRBJ2-3, with D perhaps TRBD2 (5 bases). The CDR3 totals 16 residues. Germline CDR1 LGHNT, CDR2 FRNRAP. V gave up 0 bases and J gave up 5 bases, with 15 bases separating them. The CDR3 region has the DNA TGTGCTAGTGGTTTGGTTCCGGGGTACGACGGAGATACGCAGTATTTT. It translates to CASGLVPGYDGDTQYF.

This clone was found once. V is TRBV7-6 and J is TRBJ2-3; 13 positions agree with TRBD2. CDR1 and CDR2 (germline): SGHVS, FNYEAQ. The CDR3 is made up of 16 amino acids. V lost 5 bases and J lost 5; bases outside the gene matches: 7. The CDR3 loop reads CASSPAGLAGKDTQYF. The CDR3 DNA reads TGTGCCAGCAGCCCCGCGGGACTAGCGGGAAAAGATACGCAGTATTTT.

V is TRBV5-1 and J is TRBJ1-1, with 8 bases identical to TRBD1. The ends lost 3 bases at V and 12 bases at J; junction bases unmatched: 13. The CDR3 loop spans 14 amino acids. Germline CDR1 and CDR2: SGHRS and YFSETQ. The CDR3 protein is CASSSYQTGAGTFF. CDR3 sequence (DNA): TGCGCCAGCAGCTCCTATCAGACAGGGGCCGGGACTTTCTTT.

This chain uses TRBV15 with TRBJ2-2; the D is unclear. Germline values: CDR1 LNHNV, CDR2 YYDKDF (reference sequence). This CDR3 region has 15 residues. Trimming took off 1 base at V and 4 bases at J, with 10 bases between the two ends. CDR3 loop: CATSRVRESTGELFF. CDR3 in DNA: TGTGCCACCAGCAGAGTAAGAGAAAGCACCGGGGAGCTGTTTTTT.